Below, 16 T cell receptor beta chains from the same sample are listed, as sequenced in a study of blood T cell repertoires in COVID-19. This table comes from immunoSEQ multiplex PCR, and its TCRdb copy is limited to in-frame clones, with some not included. The table lists some 290,000 clones, approximately 87% of them singletons. Sequenced: peripheral blood. These receptors all stem from a young woman with COVID-19, enrolled during active disease.

CDR3 amino acids: CASSLGPAGVGTDTQYF. The CDR3 DNA reads as TGTGCCAGCAGCTTAGGACCCGCGGGAGTCGGCACAGATACGCAGTATTTT. The chain employs TRBV7-9 and TRBJ2-3, with 7 bases matching TRBD2. The length of the CDR3 is 17 residues. J was trimmed by 1 base and V by 1 base; bases with no gene match: 8. Germline V lookup: CDR1 SEHNR, CDR2 FQNEAQ (reference sequence).

The CDR3 sequence: CASSFWDRASYNEQFF. CDR3 sequence (DNA): TGTGCCAGCAGCTTCTGGGACAGGGCCTCGTACAATGAGCAGTTCTTC. V gene TRBV7-9 combines with J gene TRBJ2-1, with 9 bases matching TRBD1. V lost 3 bases to trimming and J lost 4 bases; unmatched junction nucleotides: 7. This CDR3 contains 16 residues. Germline lookup yields CDR1 SEHNR and CDR2 FQNEAQ (reference sequence).

The chain is built from TRBV19 and TRBJ1-1, with 8 positions matching TRBD1. V lost 10 bases to trimming and J lost 6 bases; unmatched junction nucleotides: 10. The CDR3 is 13 amino acids. The V gene's germline CDR1 is LNHDA and CDR2 SQIVND (reference sequence). In DNA, the CDR3 is TGTGCCACCTCGAGCAGGGGGCTTTCTGAAGCTTTCTTT. Its protein product is CATSSRGLSEAFF.

J is TRBJ1-4 and V is TRBV4-1; 11 nucleotides agree with TRBD1. Per the germline V gene, CDR1 is MGHRA and CDR2 is YSYEKL. This CDR3 has 15 residues. J was trimmed by 5 bases and V by 3 bases; bases with no gene match: 2. CDR3 region: CASSHRDRGNEKLFF. As DNA, the CDR3 is TGCGCCAGCAGCCACCGGGACAGGGGGAATGAAAAACTGTTTTTT.

V usage is TRBV11-2 and J usage is TRBJ1-2; 9 bases agree with TRBD1. Germline values: CDR1 SGHAT, CDR2 FQNNGV. The CDR3 extends over 13 amino acids. Trimming cost V 6 bases and J 6 bases; bases outside gene matches: 5. The CDR3 bases are TGTGCCAGCAGATCACAGGGGGCTGATGGCTACACCTTC. It yields the protein CASRSQGADGYTF.

The chain has TRBV3-1 (or the pseudogene TRBV3-2) and TRBJ2-3; D perhaps matches TRBD1 (7 bases). This CDR3 has 15 residues. The germline CDR1 and CDR2 sequences are LGHDT and YNNKEL (reference sequence). The V and J ends lost 4 bases and 8 bases respectively, with 19 bases between them. The CDR3 sequence is CASSRLGGQGGTQYF. CDR3 bases: TGTGCCAGCAGCCGCCTGGGGGGCCAGGGGGGTACGCAGTATTTT.

The chain recombines TRBV6-5 with TRBJ2-3; no clear D gene. This CDR3 is built from 11 residues. In germline, CDR1 is MNHEY, CDR2 SVGAGI. The V gene lost 4 bases and the J gene lost 8 bases, with 7 bases spanning the gap. The CDR3, as DNA: TGTGCCAGCAGTTTCCCGGGTACGCAGTATTTT. Encoded protein: CASSFPGTQYF.

The V and J genes are TRBV27 and TRBJ2-7; TRBD1 agrees at 9 bases. The CDR3 spans 15 residues. With 3 bases clipped from V and 3 bases from J, the junction kept 6 bases outside the gene matches. Germline CDR1 is MNHEY and CDR2 is SMNVEV (reference sequence). CDR3 sequence: CASSFTGGAYYEQYF. CDR3 DNA sequence: TGTGCCAGCAGTTTCACAGGGGGCGCTTACTACGAGCAGTACTTC.

The chain recombines TRBV6-5 with TRBJ2-2; D remains ambiguous. The germline V and J ends were trimmed by 0 bases and 4 bases, with 3 bases remaining between them. This CDR3 contains 13 residues. Looked up from germline, CDR1 is MNHEY and CDR2 is SVGAGI. The CDR3 DNA reads TGTGCCAGCAGTTACTCCAGCACCGGGGAGCTGTTTTTT. Amino acid sequence: CASSYSSTGELFF.

The gene calls are TRBV4-1 and TRBJ1-5; 9 bases fit TRBD1. The CDR3 extends over 15 amino acids. Per germline, CDR1 MGHRA and CDR2 YSYEKL. The ends lost 4 bases at V and 7 bases at J; junction bases unmatched: 8. The CDR3 region has the DNA TGCGCCAGCAGCCCGCCGGGACAGGGAGCCCAGCCCCAGCATTTT. It is translated as CASSPPGQGAQPQHF.

Of note for this clone: Sequence at one end of the junction differs from germline and may be a read error. The chain uses TRBV28 and TRBJ1-3, with D possibly matching TRBD1 (6 bases). CDR3 size: 16 residues. Germline V lookup: CDR1 MDHEN, CDR2 SYDVKM. CDR3 residues: CATSSGGGVIGNTIYF. The CDR3 DNA reads TGTGCCACCAGTTCGGGGGGGGGCGTAATTGGAAACACCATATATTTT.

The gene calls are TRBV12-3 or TRBV12-4 and TRBJ2-5; D is undetermined. Between the trimmed V and J ends, which lost 8 bases and 2 bases, there was a span of 12 bases. This CDR3 is 13 amino acids long. CDR3 protein: CASQPRPQETQYF. CDR3 bases: TGTGCCAGCCAACCCAGGCCTCAAGAGACCCAGTACTTC.

There are a few counts of this clone. The genes are TRBV21-1 and TRBJ1-3; TRBD1 was called by the table and not checked on the DNA. TRBV21-1 is listed as a pseudogene. CDR3 length equals 15 residues. For the CDR3, the DNA is TGTGCCAGCAATCCCGACCCAGGGTCTGGAAACACCATATATTTT. It is translated as CASNPDPGSGNTIYF.

In this sample, this clone turned up once. The CDR3 protein is CATRGSGGKDTQYF. The CDR3 DNA follows: TGTGCCACCAGAGGATCCGGGGGAAAAGATACGCAGTATTTT. The chain is built from TRBV24-1 and TRBJ2-3; tentative D call: TRBD2 (6 bases). V was trimmed by 7 bases and J by 5 bases, leaving 15 bases between them. CDR3 size: 14 residues. Germline CDR1 and CDR2: KGHDR and SFDVKD.

The V gene is TRBV7-7, the J gene TRBJ2-7; weak D call: TRBD2 (6 bases). Trimming stripped 2 bases from V and 2 bases from J, with 10 bases between. The CDR3 has 14 residues. Per the germline V gene, CDR1 is SSHAT and CDR2 is FNYEAQ (reference sequence). The CDR3 spells CASSLTPGAYEQYF. In DNA, the CDR3 is TGTGCCAGCAGCTTAACTCCGGGGGCCTACGAGCAGTACTTC.

The chain recombines TRBV7-2 with TRBJ2-7; 7 bases are shared with TRBD2. This CDR3 comprises 16 residues. V dropped 5 bases and J dropped 0; count of bases not matched to a gene: 10. Germline CDR1 is SGHTA and CDR2 is FQGNSA. The CDR3 region is CASSLHPGRASYEQYF. The CDR3 DNA follows: TGTGCCAGCAGCCTTCATCCGGGGAGGGCCTCCTACGAGCAGTACTTC. Looking up the rest from reference TRBV7-2 and TRBJ2-7 gives the full variable domain: GAGVSQSPSNKVTEKGKDVELRCDPISGHTALYWYRQSLGQGLEFLIYFQGNSAPDKSGLPSDRFSAERTGGSVSTLTIQRTQQEDSAVYLCASSLHPGRASYEQYFGPGTRLTVT.